In this sample, the clone carrying this T cell receptor beta chain turned up many times. The antigen remains unidentified. These data originate in a study of metastatic and nonmetastatic thyroid tumors. The study, taken as a whole, reports: A significant increase in TCR beta diversity was reportedly seen in malignant thyroid tumors relative to benign nodules, in blood and tumor.

The CDR3 spans 15 residues. Germline V gene sequence: CDR1 MNHEY, CDR2 SVGEGT. The germline V and J ends were trimmed by 6 bases and 0 bases, with 14 bases remaining between them. Using MiXCR, TCRdb re-called clones from the PCR reads. The top ten clones hold approximately 17% of a sample with approximately 25,000 clones, around 13% of them seen once. Nobody among the patients had been given any treatment before thyroid surgery. The chain employs TRBV6-2 or TRBV6-3 and TRBJ1-2; a possible D gene is TRBD1 (6 bases). The clonotype originates from a female donor with papillary thyroid cancer or a benign thyroid nodule (not recorded which). Some clones in this sample may be carry-over from other donors' samples. Sequencing used blood. CDR3 bases: TGTGCCAGCAGCGATGCAAGGACAGCTAACTATGGCTACACCTTC. As protein: CASSDARTANYGYTF.